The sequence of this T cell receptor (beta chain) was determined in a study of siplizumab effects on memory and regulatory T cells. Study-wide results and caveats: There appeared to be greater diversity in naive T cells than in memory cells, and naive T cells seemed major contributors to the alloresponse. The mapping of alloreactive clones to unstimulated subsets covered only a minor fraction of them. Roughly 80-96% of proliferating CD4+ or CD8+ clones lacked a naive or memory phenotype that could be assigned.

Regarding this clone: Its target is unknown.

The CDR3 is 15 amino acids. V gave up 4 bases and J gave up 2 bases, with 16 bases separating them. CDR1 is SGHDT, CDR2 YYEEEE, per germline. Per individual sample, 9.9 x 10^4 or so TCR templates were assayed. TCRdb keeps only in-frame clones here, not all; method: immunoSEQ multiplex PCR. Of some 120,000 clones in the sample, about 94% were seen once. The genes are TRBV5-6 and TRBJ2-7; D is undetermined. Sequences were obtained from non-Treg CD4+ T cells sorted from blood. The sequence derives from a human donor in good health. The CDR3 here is CASSRLRVDTYEQYF. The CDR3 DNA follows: TGTGCCAGCAGCAGACTTAGAGTTGACACCTACGAGCAGTACTTC.